This TCR beta chain was obtained from a study of early T cells in non-severe SARS-CoV-2 infection. Study context: Unsorted whole-blood RNA was sequenced in bulk, leaving chains unpaired.

CDR1 SGHTA and CDR2 FQGNSA come from the germline V gene. This CDR3 is built from 15 residues. Findings and caveats of the study: Matching results from VDJdb favored anti-spike CD8 responses, leaving private and CD4 specificities undetected.

Researchers attached unique molecular identifiers to individual cDNA molecules. TCRdb passed the 5' RACE reads through MiXCR, listing each CDR3 protein once. The sample lists about 50,000 distinct CDR3 sequences; 7.5% to 10% were seen once. This clonotype has ten or more counts. Its antigen remains unidentified. One end of the junction is discordant with germline, which a read error may explain. The rearrangement links TRBV7-2 to TRBJ2-7, with 9 bases aligning to TRBD2. Source material: whole blood. The sequence was obtained from an adult who was a healthcare worker with PCR-confirmed SARS-CoV-2 infection or an uninfected control (not recorded which). The CDR3 DNA reads as TGTGCCAGCAGCTTAGAAGGGACTAGCTCCCACGAGCAGTACTTC. Encoded protein: CASSLEGTSSHEQYF.